This TCR beta chain was sequenced for a study of T cells in Graves' hyperthyroidism and ophthalmopathy. The investigators amplified TCR beta CDR3 regions from RNA transcripts. The TCR CDR3 was amplified in a first-round RT-PCR using the HTBI primer set. TCRdb redid the calling of the multiplex PCR reads with MiXCR, one entry per CDR3 protein. The sample holds 700,000 to 850,000 distinct CDR3 sequences, approximately 40% seen once. The study based diagnoses on clinical symptoms, serum thyroxine and TRAb, thyroid ultrasound and orbital computed tomography. Germline CDR1 and CDR2: LNHDA and SQIVND (reference sequence). CDR3 length: 13 residues. The V gene end was trimmed by 9 bases and the J gene end by 8 bases; junction bases not matched to a gene: 2.

V gene TRBV19 combines with J gene TRBJ1-6; TRBD1 agrees at 12 bases. Sample: blood. This TCR was sampled from a woman in her thirties or forties with Graves' hyperthyroidism. The CDR3 is CASGTGGDSPLHF. CDR3 in DNA: TGTGCCAGCGGGACAGGGGGCGATTCACCCCTCCACTTT.